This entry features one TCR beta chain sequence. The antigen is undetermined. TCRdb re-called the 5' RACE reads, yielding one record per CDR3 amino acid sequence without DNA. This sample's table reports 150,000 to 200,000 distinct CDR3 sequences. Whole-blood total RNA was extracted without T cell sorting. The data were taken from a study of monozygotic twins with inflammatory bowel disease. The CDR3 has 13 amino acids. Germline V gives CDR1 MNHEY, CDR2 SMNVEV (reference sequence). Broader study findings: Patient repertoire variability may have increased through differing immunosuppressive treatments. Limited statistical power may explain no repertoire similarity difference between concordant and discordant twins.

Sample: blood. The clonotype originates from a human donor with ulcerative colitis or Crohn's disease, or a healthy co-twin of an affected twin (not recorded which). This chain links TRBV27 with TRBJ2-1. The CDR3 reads CASSLRPRSEQFF.